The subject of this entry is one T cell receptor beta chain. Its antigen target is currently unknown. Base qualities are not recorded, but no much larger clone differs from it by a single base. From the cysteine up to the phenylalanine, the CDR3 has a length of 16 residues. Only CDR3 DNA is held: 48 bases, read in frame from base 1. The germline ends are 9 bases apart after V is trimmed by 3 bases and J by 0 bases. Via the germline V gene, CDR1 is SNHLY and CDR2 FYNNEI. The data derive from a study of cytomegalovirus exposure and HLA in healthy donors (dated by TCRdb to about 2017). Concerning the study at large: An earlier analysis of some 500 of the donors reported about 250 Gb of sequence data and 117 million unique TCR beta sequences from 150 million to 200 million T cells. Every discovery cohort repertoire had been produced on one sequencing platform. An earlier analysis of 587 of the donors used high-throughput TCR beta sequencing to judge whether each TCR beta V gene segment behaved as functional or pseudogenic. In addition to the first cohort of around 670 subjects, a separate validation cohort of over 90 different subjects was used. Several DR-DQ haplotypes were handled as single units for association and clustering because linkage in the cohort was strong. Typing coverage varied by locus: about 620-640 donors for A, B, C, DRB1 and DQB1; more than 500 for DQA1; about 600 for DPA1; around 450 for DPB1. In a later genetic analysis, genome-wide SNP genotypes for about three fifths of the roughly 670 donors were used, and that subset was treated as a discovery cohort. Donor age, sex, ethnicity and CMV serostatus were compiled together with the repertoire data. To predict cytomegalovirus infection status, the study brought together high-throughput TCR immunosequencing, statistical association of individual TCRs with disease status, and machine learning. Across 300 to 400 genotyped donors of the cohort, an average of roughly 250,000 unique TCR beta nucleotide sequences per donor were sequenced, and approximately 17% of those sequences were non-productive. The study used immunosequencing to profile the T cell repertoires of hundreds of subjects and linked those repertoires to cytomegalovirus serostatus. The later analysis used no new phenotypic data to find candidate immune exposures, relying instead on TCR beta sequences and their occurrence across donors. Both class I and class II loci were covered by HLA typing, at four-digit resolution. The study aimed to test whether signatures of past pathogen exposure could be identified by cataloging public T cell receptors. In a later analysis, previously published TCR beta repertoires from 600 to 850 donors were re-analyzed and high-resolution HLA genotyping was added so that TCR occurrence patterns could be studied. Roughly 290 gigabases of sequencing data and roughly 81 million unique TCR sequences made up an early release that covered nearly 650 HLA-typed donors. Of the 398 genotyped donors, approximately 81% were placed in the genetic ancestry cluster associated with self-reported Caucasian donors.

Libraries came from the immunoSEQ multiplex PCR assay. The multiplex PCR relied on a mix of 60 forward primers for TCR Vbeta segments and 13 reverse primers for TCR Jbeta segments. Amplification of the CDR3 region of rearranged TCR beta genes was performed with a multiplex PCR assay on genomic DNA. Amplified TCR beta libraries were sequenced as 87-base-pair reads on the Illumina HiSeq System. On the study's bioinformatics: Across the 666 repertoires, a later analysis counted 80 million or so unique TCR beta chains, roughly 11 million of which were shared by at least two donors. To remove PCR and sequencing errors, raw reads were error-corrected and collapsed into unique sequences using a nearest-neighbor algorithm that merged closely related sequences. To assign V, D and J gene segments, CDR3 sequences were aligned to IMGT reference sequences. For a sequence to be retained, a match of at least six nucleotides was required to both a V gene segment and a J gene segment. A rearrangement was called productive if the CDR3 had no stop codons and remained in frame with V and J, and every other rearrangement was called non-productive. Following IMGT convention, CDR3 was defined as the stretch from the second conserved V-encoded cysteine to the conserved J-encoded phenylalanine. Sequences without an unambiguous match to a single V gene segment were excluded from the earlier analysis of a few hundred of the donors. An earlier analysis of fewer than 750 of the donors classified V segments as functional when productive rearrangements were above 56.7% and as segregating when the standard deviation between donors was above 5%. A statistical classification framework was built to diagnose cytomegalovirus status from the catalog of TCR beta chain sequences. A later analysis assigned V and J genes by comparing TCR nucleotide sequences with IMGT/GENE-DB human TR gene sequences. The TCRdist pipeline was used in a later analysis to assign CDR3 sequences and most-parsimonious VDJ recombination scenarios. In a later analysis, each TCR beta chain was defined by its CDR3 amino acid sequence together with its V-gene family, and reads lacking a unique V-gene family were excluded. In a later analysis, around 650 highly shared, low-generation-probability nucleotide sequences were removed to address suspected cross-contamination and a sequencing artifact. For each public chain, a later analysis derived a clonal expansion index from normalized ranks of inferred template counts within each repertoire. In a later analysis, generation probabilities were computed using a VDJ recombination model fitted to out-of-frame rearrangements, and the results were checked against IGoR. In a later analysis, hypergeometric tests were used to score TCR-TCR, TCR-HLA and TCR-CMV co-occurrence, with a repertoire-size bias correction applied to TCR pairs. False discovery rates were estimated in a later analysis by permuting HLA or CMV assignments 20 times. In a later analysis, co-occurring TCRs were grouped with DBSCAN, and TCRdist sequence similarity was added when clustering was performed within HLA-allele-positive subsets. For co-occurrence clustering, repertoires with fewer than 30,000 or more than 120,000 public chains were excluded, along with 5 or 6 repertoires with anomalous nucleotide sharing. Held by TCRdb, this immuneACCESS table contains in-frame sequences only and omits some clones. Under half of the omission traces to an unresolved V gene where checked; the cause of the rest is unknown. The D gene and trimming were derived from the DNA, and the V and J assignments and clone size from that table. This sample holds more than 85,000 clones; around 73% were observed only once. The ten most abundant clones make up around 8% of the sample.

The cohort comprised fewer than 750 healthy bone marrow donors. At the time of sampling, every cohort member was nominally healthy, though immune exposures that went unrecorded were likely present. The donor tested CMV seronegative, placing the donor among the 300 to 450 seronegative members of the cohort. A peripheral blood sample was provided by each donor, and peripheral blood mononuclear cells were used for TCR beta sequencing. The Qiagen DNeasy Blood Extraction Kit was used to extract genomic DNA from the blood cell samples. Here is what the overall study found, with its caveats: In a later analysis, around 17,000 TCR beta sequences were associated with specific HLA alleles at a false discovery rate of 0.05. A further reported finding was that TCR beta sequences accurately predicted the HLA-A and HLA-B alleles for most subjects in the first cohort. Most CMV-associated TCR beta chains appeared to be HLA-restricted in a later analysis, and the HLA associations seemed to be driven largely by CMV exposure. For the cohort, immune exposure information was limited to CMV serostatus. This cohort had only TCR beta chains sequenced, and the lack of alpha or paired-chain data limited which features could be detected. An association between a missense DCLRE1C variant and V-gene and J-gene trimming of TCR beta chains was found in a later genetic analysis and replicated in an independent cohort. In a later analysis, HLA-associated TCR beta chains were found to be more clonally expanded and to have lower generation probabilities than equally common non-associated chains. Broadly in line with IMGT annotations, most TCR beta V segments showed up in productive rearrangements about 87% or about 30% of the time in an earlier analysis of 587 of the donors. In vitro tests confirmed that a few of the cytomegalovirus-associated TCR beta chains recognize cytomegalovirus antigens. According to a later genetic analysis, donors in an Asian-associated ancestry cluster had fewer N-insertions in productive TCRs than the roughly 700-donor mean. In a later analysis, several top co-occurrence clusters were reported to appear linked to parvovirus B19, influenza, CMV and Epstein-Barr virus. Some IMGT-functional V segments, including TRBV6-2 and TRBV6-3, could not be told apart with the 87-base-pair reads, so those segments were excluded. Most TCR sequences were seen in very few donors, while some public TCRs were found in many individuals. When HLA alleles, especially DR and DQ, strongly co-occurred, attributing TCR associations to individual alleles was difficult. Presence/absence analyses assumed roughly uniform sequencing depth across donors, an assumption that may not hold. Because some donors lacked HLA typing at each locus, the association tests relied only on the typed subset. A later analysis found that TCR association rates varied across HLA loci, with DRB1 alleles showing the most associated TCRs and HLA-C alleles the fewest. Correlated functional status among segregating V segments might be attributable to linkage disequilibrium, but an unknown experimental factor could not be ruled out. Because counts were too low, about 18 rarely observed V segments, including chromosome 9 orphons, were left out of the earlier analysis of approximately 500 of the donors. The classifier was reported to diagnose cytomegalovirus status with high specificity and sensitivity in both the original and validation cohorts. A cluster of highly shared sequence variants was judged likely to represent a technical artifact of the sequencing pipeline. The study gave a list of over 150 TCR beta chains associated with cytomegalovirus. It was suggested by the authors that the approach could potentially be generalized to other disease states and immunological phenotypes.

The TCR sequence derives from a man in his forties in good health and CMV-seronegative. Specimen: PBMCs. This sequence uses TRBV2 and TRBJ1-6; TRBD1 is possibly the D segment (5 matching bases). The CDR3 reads CASSEGGSSYNSPLHF. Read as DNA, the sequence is TGTGCCAGCAGTGAGGGGGGTAGCTCCTATAATTCACCCCTCCACTTT.